This T cell receptor (beta chain) was recovered during a study of metastatic and nonmetastatic thyroid tumors. Until they underwent thyroid surgery, no patient had received any treatment. In this sample, this clone turned up many times. Authors' methods: CDR3 differences across clinicopathological groups were used to build a distant-metastasis classifier for papillary thyroid cancer. TCRdb re-called the PCR reads via MiXCR. It is TCRdb's table, rather than the study itself, that gives the V and J calls and clone size. The sample has fewer than 30,000 clones; 20% are singletons. V gave up 3 bases and J gave up 3 bases; unmatched junction bases: 12. The CDR3 runs 17 residues. CDR1 SGHDT and CDR2 YYEEEE come from the germline V gene.

The chain has TRBV5-6 and TRBJ1-3; TRBD1 agrees at 7 bases. This clonotype originated in a male donor with papillary thyroid cancer or a benign thyroid nodule (not recorded which). Some clones in this sample may be carry-over from other donors' samples. Material: blood. In DNA form, the CDR3 reads TGTGCCAGCAGCTCAGCCAGGGGGTTCGCGGGTGGAAACACCATATATTTT. It encodes CASSSARGFAGGNTIYF. The full variable domain, with the rest looked up from reference TRBV5-6 and TRBJ1-3, is DAGVTQSPTHLIKTRGQQVTLRCSPKSGHDTVSWYQQALGQGPQFIFQYYEEEERQRGNFPDRFSGHQFPNYSSELNVNALLLGDSALYLCASSSARGFAGGNTIYFGEGSWLTVV.